This TCR beta chain was identified during a study of control samples from healthy donors and cancer patients. The repertoire was sequenced with immunoSEQ multiplex PCR; TCRdb's copy has only in-frame clones and lacks some. The profile shows about 55,000 clones, roughly 94% of them singletons. This CDR3 is built from 13 residues. V gave up 3 bases and J gave up 7 bases, with 10 bases separating them. CDR1 is MDHEN and CDR2 is SYDVKM in the germline V gene. V usage is TRBV28 and J usage is TRBJ2-4, with D possibly being TRBD1 or TRBD2 (5 bases each). The source of this sequence is a man younger than 40 in good health. Material for sequencing was blood. CDR3 coding DNA: TGTGCCAGCAGTTTGACTGGGGACAACATTCAGTACTTC. Protein product: CASSLTGDNIQYF.